A selection of T cell receptor beta chains follows, all from one sample in a study of OX40 agonist ivuxolimab in advanced cancers. Here immunoSEQ multiplex PCR was the method, and the copy in TCRdb shows in-frame clones only, minus some. The sample records around 75,000 clones, roughly 90% being singletons. The sequences come from CD4+ or CD8+ T cells sorted from blood, collected in a trial of the OX40 agonist ivuxolimab. Every receptor here comes from an adult with an advanced solid tumor such as melanoma, head and neck, liver or kidney cancer. Each CDR3 is given with its conserved first and last residue. The order of the fields is CDR3 length, D gene, V gene, J gene, clone size, CDR3 protein, CDR3 DNA. A D gene is named only where the DNA matches it firmly. Some rows have no size entry. The others give once, few or many, or a class for an expanded clone.

>14|-|TRBV11-2|TRBJ1-4|-
CASSFRAEGEKLFF
TGTGCCAGCAGCTTTCGAGCAGAGGGTGAAAAACTGTTTTTT
>15|-|TRBV11-2|TRBJ2-7|-
CASSLRFREAYEQYF
TGTGCCAGCAGCTTAAGGTTCAGGGAGGCCTACGAGCAGTACTTC
>16|-|TRBV4-1|TRBJ2-3|-
CASSQAARQGTDTQYF
TGCGCCAGCAGCCAAGCCGCGCGACAGGGCACAGATACGCAGTATTTT
>12|-|TRBV5-1|TRBJ2-1|once
CASSRLGNEQFF
TGCGCCAGCAGCAGACTCGGGAATGAGCAGTTCTTC
>14|TRBD2|TRBV4-1|TRBJ2-3|-
CASSQPGLAAEGYF
TGCGCCAGCAGCCAACCAGGACTAGCGGCAGAAGGGTATTTT
>14|-|TRBV2|TRBJ2-7|-
CASTRTESSYEQYF
TGTGCCAGCACCCGGACTGAGAGCTCCTACGAGCAGTACTTC
>14|-|TRBV28|TRBJ1-1|-
CASTPGITRPEAFF
TGTGCCAGCACTCCGGGCATCACGCGCCCTGAAGCTTTCTTT
>13|-|TRBV5-4|TRBJ2-5|few
CASSLWGSGTQYF
TGTGCCAGCAGCTTATGGGGGAGCGGGACCCAGTACTTC
>17|-|TRBV5-4|TRBJ2-2|-
CASSLGPLALNTGELFF
TGTGCCAGCAGCTTGGGTCCCCTAGCCCTAAACACCGGGGAGCTGTTTTTT
>14|-|TRBV5-1|TRBJ1-2|-
CASSLQGSDSGYTF
TGCGCCAGCAGCTTGCAGGGCAGCGACTCCGGCTACACCTTC
>15|-|TRBV5-1|TRBJ1-6|-
CASSLGPHEAAPLHF
TGCGCCAGCAGCTTGGGGCCTCATGAGGCGGCACCCCTCCACTTT
>13|TRBD1|TRBV5-1|TRBJ1-4|-
CASREGANEKLFF
TGCGCCAGCAGGGAGGGGGCGAATGAAAAACTGTTTTTT
>15|TRBD2|TRBV28|TRBJ2-1|once
CASILEASGSGEQFF
TGTGCCAGCATCCTAGAGGCTAGCGGGAGTGGAGAGCAGTTCTTC
>15|-|TRBV15|TRBJ2-3|-
CATSRALASTDTQYF
TGTGCCACCAGCAGAGCCTTAGCTAGCACAGATACGCAGTATTTT
>18|TRBD2|TRBV6-1|TRBJ2-5|-
CASSVTSGGARRQETQYF
TGTGCCAGCAGTGTTACTAGCGGGGGGGCCAGACGACAAGAGACCCAGTACTTC
>15|-|TRBV18|TRBJ2-3|-
CASSPTYGDTDTQYF
TGTGCCAGCTCACCCACCTACGGGGACACAGATACGCAGTATTTT
>13|TRBD1|TRBV29-1|TRBJ2-5|once
CSVARGGEETQYF
TGCAGCGTTGCGAGAGGGGGCGAAGAGACCCAGTACTTC
>15|-|TRBV28|TRBJ1-4|-
CASSLGQGLEEKLFF
TGTGCCAGCAGTTTAGGGCAGGGGCTGGAGGAAAAACTGTTTTTT
>14|TRBD2|TRBV6-5|TRBJ2-3|-
CASRSSGSRYTQYF
TGTGCCAGCAGAAGTAGCGGGAGTAGATATACGCAGTATTTT
>11|-|TRBV6-6|TRBJ2-7|-
CASSFSYEQYF
TGTGCCAGCAGTTTTTCCTACGAGCAGTACTTC
>13|-|TRBV6-1|TRBJ1-2|-
CASSRDRNYGYTF
TGTGCCAGCAGTAGGGACCGGAACTATGGCTACACCTTC
>15|TRBD2|TRBV29-1|TRBJ2-2|-
CSVALSGRRTGELFF
TGCAGCGTTGCTCTTAGCGGGAGAAGGACCGGGGAGCTGTTTTTT
>11|-|TRBV20-1|TRBJ1-4|-
CSGQENEKLFF
TGCAGTGGGCAGGAAAATGAAAAACTGTTTTTT
>14|TRBD1|TRBV27|TRBJ1-1|-
CASSSTRTGGKAFF
TGTGCCAGCAGTTCTACCCGGACAGGGGGCAAGGCTTTCTTT
>15|-|TRBV6-6|TRBJ1-3|-
CASSAPGFSGNTIYF
TGTGCCAGCAGTGCCCCTGGCTTCTCTGGAAACACCATATATTTT
>15|TRBD1|TRBV6-6|TRBJ2-7|-
CASSTPGQGFYEQYF
TGTGCCAGCAGTACTCCGGGACAGGGGTTCTACGAGCAGTACTTC
>13|-|TRBV18|TRBJ2-2|-
CASSPELAGELFF
TGTGCCAGCTCACCAGAACTAGCCGGGGAGCTGTTTTTT
>13|-|TRBV6-1|TRBJ2-3|-
CASSEEVANTQYF
TGTGCCAGCAGTGAAGAGGTGGCAAATACGCAGTATTTT
>14|-|TRBV27|TRBJ1-2|-
CASSLKAVNYGYTF
TGTGCCAGCAGTTTGAAGGCAGTTAACTATGGCTACACCTTC
>16|-|TRBV7-2|TRBJ1-3|-
CASSQSAGSRGNTIYF
TGTGCCAGCAGCCAATCCGCAGGGTCTAGGGGAAACACCATATATTTT
>14|TRBD1|TRBV18|TRBJ1-5|-
CASSGQGWGQPQHF
TGTGCCAGCTCAGGACAGGGATGGGGTCAGCCCCAGCATTTT
>15|-|TRBV7-9|TRBJ2-3|-
CASSPNDYFTDTQYF
TGTGCCAGCAGCCCTAATGACTATTTCACAGATACGCAGTATTTT
>13|-|TRBV7-2|TRBJ2-7|-
CASSSGHLYEQYF
TGTGCCAGCAGCTCGGGACACCTTTACGAGCAGTACTTC
>12|-|TRBV6-5|TRBJ2-7|-
CASSPSEYEQYF
TGTGCCAGCAGCCCGAGTGAATACGAGCAGTACTTC
>15|TRBD1|TRBV5-1|TRBJ2-7|-
CASSEGASSNYEQYF
TGCGCCAGCAGCGAGGGGGCGTCAAGTAACTACGAGCAGTACTTC
>12|-|TRBV10-1|TRBJ2-2|-
CASGRGTGELFF
TGCGCCAGCGGCAGGGGTACCGGGGAGCTGTTTTTT
>10|-|TRBV6-1|TRBJ1-2|few
CASSENGYTF
TGTGCCAGCAGTGAAAATGGCTACACCTTC
>16|TRBD2|TRBV7-2|TRBJ2-5|-
CASSNAQRELRETQYF
TGTGCCAGCAGCAATGCCCAGCGGGAGCTTAGGGAGACCCAGTACTTC
>13|TRBD1|TRBV2|TRBJ1-1|-
CASRRTGYTEAFF
TGTGCCAGCAGACGGACAGGGTACACTGAAGCTTTCTTT
>11|TRBD1|TRBV28|TRBJ2-7|-
CASHRGDEQYF
TGTGCCAGCCACAGGGGGGACGAGCAGTACTTC
>15|-|TRBV7-9|TRBJ1-1|-
CASSSDFTANTEAFF
TGTGCCAGCAGCTCGGACTTCACTGCGAACACTGAAGCTTTCTTT
>11|-|TRBV5-1|TRBJ2-7|-
CASSSAGEQYF
TGCGCCAGCAGCTCGGCCGGCGAGCAGTACTTC
>13|TRBD1|TRBV2|TRBJ1-2|-
CASSSGQGYGYTF
TGTGCCAGCAGTTCCGGACAGGGTTATGGCTACACCTTC
>15|TRBD1|TRBV18|TRBJ2-7|-
CASSPAGQEDYEQYF
TGTGCCAGCTCACCGGCGGGACAGGAAGACTACGAGCAGTACTTC
>15|TRBD1|TRBV5-1|TRBJ2-2|-
CASSLGQGNTGELFF
TGCGCCAGCAGCTTAGGACAGGGGAACACCGGGGAGCTGTTTTTT